The 16 T cell receptor beta chains below were found in one sample sequenced in a study of identical twins. One entry per CDR3 protein, called by TCRdb with MiXCR from the 5' RACE reads. Of under 900,000 distinct CDR3 sequences listed, roughly 12% were seen once; the top ten hold around 1.5%. These same records also appear under a second study, on yellow fever vaccine responses in identical twins.

The specimen sequenced was PBMCs. These receptor sequences come from a woman under 30 in good health.

This clonotype was seen a handful of times. The genes are TRBV27 and TRBJ2-7; tentatively, D is TRBD1 (5 bases). Trimming took off 8 bases at V and 2 bases at J, with 22 bases between the two ends. The CDR3 consists of 16 residues. The germline V gene has CDR1 MNHEY and CDR2 SMNVEV (reference sequence). The chain's CDR3 is CASGLNRLTETYEQYF. DNA for the CDR3: TGTGCCAGCGGCCTTAACCGCCTGACAGAGACCTACGAGCAGTACTTC.

As concerns this clonotype: This could be a read error, since a much larger clone is one nucleotide away. The chain uses TRBV12-3 or TRBV12-4 and TRBJ1-1; no definite D call. The CDR3 totals 13 residues. The CDR3 DNA sequence: TGTGCCAGAAGTTTATCGGGGTACACTGAAGCTTTCTTT. Its translation is CARSLSGYTEAFF.

V usage is TRBV6-1 and J usage is TRBJ1-2, with TRBD1 matching over 11 bases. V lost 9 bases to trimming and J lost 8 bases; unmatched junction nucleotides: 8. Germline CDR1 is MNHNS and CDR2 is SASEGT. The CDR3 runs to 13 residues. CDR3 coding DNA: TGTGCCAGTGCTACGGGACAGGGGGACGGCTACACCTTC. This codes for CASATGQGDGYTF.

V usage is TRBV20-1 and J usage is TRBJ2-3; D might be TRBD1 or TRBD2, each matching 5 bases. The germline gives CDR1 DFQATT, CDR2 SNEGSKA (reference sequence). Trimming left V 3 bases short and J 4 bases short, with 14 bases between. The CDR3 has 14 amino acids. The CDR3 coding sequence is TGCAGTGCTAGGGGTCCGGGGCTCGCAGATACGCAGTATTTT. It specifies CSARGPGLADTQYF.

The rearrangement uses TRBV3-1 and TRBJ2-7, with unresolved D. In germline, CDR1 is LGHDT, CDR2 YNNKEL (reference sequence). The CDR3 covers 15 residues. Trimming left V 6 bases short and J 0 bases short, with 15 bases between. CDR3 region: CASSLSGGRSYEQYF. CDR3 bases: TGTGCCAGCAGTCTCTCGGGCGGCCGCTCCTACGAGCAGTACTTC.

The chain links TRBV7-8 to TRBJ2-3; D uncertain. The CDR3 is made up of 14 amino acids. The germline V gene has CDR1 SGHVS and CDR2 FQNEAQ. Deletions cut 5 bases from V and 2 bases from J, with 11 bases between. The CDR3 loop is CASSHAPATDTQYF. The CDR3 DNA sequence: TGTGCCAGCAGCCATGCCCCGGCCACAGATACGCAGTATTTT.

This clonotype has a count of ten or more. The V gene is TRBV28, the J gene TRBJ2-2; 7 bases fit TRBD1. CDR1 MDHEN and CDR2 SYDVKM come from the germline V gene. The CDR3 consists of 15 residues. Trimming cost V 7 bases and J 5 bases; bases outside gene matches: 10. The chain's CDR3 is CASIRQGLGTGELFF. CDR3 in DNA: TGTGCCAGCATCAGACAGGGCCTAGGAACCGGGGAGCTGTTTTTT.

The sample holds a few counts of this clonotype. The V gene is TRBV4-1, the J gene TRBJ1-1; D is unclear. The V gene's germline CDR1 is MGHRA and CDR2 YSYEKL. Trimming left V 2 bases short and J 2 bases short, with 12 bases between. CDR3 length: 15 amino acids. CDR3 protein: CASSQPGRINTEAFF. The DNA of the CDR3 is TGCGCCAGCAGCCAACCCGGACGGATTAACACTGAAGCTTTCTTT.

The chain combines TRBV4-2 with TRBJ2-2; TRBD2 matches 12 bases. The germline gives CDR1 LGHNA, CDR2 YNFKEQ. The CDR3 contains 18 residues. With 4 bases clipped from V and 4 bases from J, the junction kept 10 bases outside the gene matches. The CDR3 region is CASSPKTSSGRGTGELFF. In DNA, the CDR3 is TGTGCCAGCAGCCCGAAAACCTCTAGCGGGAGGGGCACCGGGGAGCTGTTTTTT.

V gene TRBV28 combines with J gene TRBJ2-1, with 13 nucleotides matching TRBD2. Unmatched junction bases numbered 6, after V lost 2 bases and J lost 2 bases. CDR1 is MDHEN, CDR2 SYDVKM, per germline. CDR3 length: 18 amino acids. CDR3 in DNA: TGTGCCAGCAGTTTAGTAGGACTAGCGGGAGCCCCCTACAATGAGCAGTTCTTC. Protein sequence: CASSLVGLAGAPYNEQFF.

The chain recombines TRBV29-1 with TRBJ2-6, with D perhaps matching TRBD2 (5 bases). This CDR3 contains 14 residues. V dropped 5 bases and J dropped 2 bases, with 10 bases sitting between them. Germline loops: CDR1 SQVTM, CDR2 ANQGSEA. Here the CDR3 reads CSVYGGTGANVLTF. The CDR3 nucleotides read TGCAGCGTTTACGGAGGAACTGGGGCCAACGTCCTGACTTTC.

There are a few counts of this clonotype. The genes are TRBV27 and TRBJ1-6; D is perhaps TRBD1 (5 bases). The CDR3 has 14 amino acids. Germline V gene data show CDR1 as MNHEY and CDR2 as SMNVEV (reference sequence). Between the trimmed V and J ends, which lost 0 bases and 8 bases, there was a span of 8 bases. The CDR3 region has the DNA TGTGCCAGCAGTTTATCGACAGCCCATTCACCCCTCCACTTT. Residues: CASSLSTAHSPLHF.

This clonotype was recorded many times. This chain links TRBV5-1 with TRBJ2-7, with TRBD2 matching over 9 bases. V lost 4 bases to trimming and J lost 5 bases; unmatched junction nucleotides: 13. CDR3 length: 16 residues. Germline V gene sequence: CDR1 SGHRS, CDR2 YFSETQ. CDR3 DNA: TGCGCCAGCAGCCTCGCTACTGTAGCGGGAGCCCACGAGCAGTACTTC. This gives the protein CASSLATVAGAHEQYF.

The chain links TRBV27 to TRBJ1-5, with 7 nucleotides matching TRBD1. Germline V gene lookup returns CDR1 MNHEY and CDR2 SMNVEV (reference sequence). CDR3 length: 17 residues. V gave up 5 bases and J gave up 6 bases; unmatched junction bases: 16. In nucleotides, the CDR3 is TGTGCCAGCAGTCCTCGCGCCCTGACAGGGTGGGGTCAGCCCCAGCATTTT. Its translation is CASSPRALTGWGQPQHF.

This clonotype was counted a few times. The chain has TRBV20-1 and TRBJ2-5, with D hard to call. This CDR3 contains 11 residues. The germline V and J ends were trimmed by 6 bases and 5 bases, with 10 bases remaining between them. Per germline, CDR1 DFQATT and CDR2 SNEGSKA (reference sequence). The CDR3 DNA reads TGCAGTGCCCCCCGGCGGGAGACCCAGTACTTC. Amino acid sequence: CSAPRRETQYF.

This clonotype was observed a handful of times. This chain uses TRBV11-2 with TRBJ1-2; D uncertain. The CDR3 loop spans 16 amino acids. Per the germline V gene, CDR1 is SGHAT and CDR2 is FQNNGV. With 3 bases removed from V and 4 bases from J, the gap between germline ends came to 18 bases. CDR3 in DNA: TGTGCCAGCAGCTTTGATTGGCCGTATGAGTTCTATGGCTACACCTTC. Protein product: CASSFDWPYEFYGYTF.